The 21 T cell receptor beta chains below were found in one sample sequenced in a study of T cell repertoires in cytomegalovirus infection. TCRdb re-derived calls from the reads in MiXCR, one entry per CDR3 protein. This sample has around 450,000 distinct CDR3 sequences, with 30% to 40% found just once. Sequenced sample: PBMCs. The receptors shown here come from a human donor in good health (CMV status not recorded). Some clones in this sample may be carry-over from other donors' samples.

At least ten counts were recorded for this clonotype. The CDR3 loop reads CASSLPASETQYF. The CDR3 nucleotides are TGTGCCAGCAGTTTACCGGCGTCAGAGACCCAGTACTTC. The rearrangement links TRBV12-3 or TRBV12-4 to TRBJ2-5, with D uncertain. The CDR3 spans 13 residues. The ends were cut back, 2 bases at V and 4 bases at J, with 8 bases in the middle.

The chain carries TRBV19 and TRBJ1-1; D gene ambiguous. CDR1 is LNHDA and CDR2 is SQIVND in the germline V gene (reference sequence). Trimming took 7 bases from V and 6 from J, leaving 24 bases between them. This CDR3 contains 16 residues. CDR3 sequence reads: CASKRAVLGPQAEAFF. DNA for the CDR3: TGTGCCAGTAAGAGAGCCGTCCTCGGCCCCCAGGCTGAAGCTTTCTTT.

This clonotype came up once. V gene TRBV7-2 combines with J gene TRBJ1-2; weak D call: TRBD1 (6 bases). The V gene lost 6 bases and the J gene lost 8 bases, with 19 bases spanning the gap. The CDR3 totals 14 residues. The germline V gene encodes CDR1 SGHTA and CDR2 FQGNSA. CDR3 nucleotide sequence: TGTGCCAGCAGTTCCGACAACAGGGTCGAGGGCTACACCTTC. It encodes CASSSDNRVEGYTF.

This chain connects TRBV2 to TRBJ1-1; D not resolved. The V end was cut by 2 bases, the J end by 3 bases, with 7 bases between. This CDR3 contains 13 residues. Germline CDR1 is SNHLY and CDR2 is FYNNEI. The CDR3 nucleotides are TGTGCCAGCAGTGAAACGGCATACACTGAAGCTTTCTTT. Its translation is CASSETAYTEAFF.

This clonotype was seen at least ten times. This sequence joins TRBV7-6 and TRBJ2-1; 9 nucleotides match TRBD1. The CDR3 has 16 amino acids. The trim removed 6 bases at V and 0 bases at J, leaving 6 bases unmatched. Per the germline V gene, CDR1 is SGHVS and CDR2 is FNYEAQ. The CDR3 nucleotides read TGTGCCAGCAGTAACGGACAGGGGAGCTCCTACAATGAGCAGTTCTTC. The encoded protein is CASSNGQGSSYNEQFF.

This clonotype has more than one count but fewer than ten. The chain couples TRBV7-9 to TRBJ2-5; D call uncertain. CDR1 and CDR2 from the germline V gene are SEHNR and FQNEAQ (reference sequence). CDR3 length: 14 amino acids. Trimming removed 2 bases at V and 1 base at J, with 8 bases between. The CDR3 sequence is CASSLSIAQETQYF. The CDR3, as DNA: TGTGCCAGCAGCTTAAGTATAGCCCAAGAGACCCAGTACTTC.

The chain carries TRBV2 and TRBJ1-1, with 7 bases that match TRBD1. The germline gives CDR1 SNHLY, CDR2 FYNNEI. This CDR3 contains 16 residues. The J segment lost 5 bases and the V segment lost 6 bases, leaving 15 bases of the junction unmatched. CDR3 in DNA: TGTGCCAGCAGGTCGGTTAGGGGGCGAAGTAATACTGAAGCTTTCTTT. It codes for CASRSVRGRSNTEAFF.

As regards this clonotype: This may be a read error: a much more frequent sequence differs by one nucleotide. The chain employs TRBV7-2 and TRBJ2-3; the match to TRBD2 covers 9 bases. The CDR3 has 13 amino acids. Losses at the gene ends were 5 bases for V and 7 bases for J; bases not matched to a gene: 4. From germline, CDR1 is SGHTA and CDR2 FQGNSA. This CDR3 is CASSRGGEYTQYF. The CDR3 DNA follows: TGTGCCAGCAGCCGCGGGGGGGAGTATACGCAGTATTTT.

The rearrangement uses TRBV9 and TRBJ1-1; the match to TRBD1 covers 8 bases. The germline V gene encodes CDR1 SGDLS and CDR2 YYNGEE. The J segment lost 3 bases and the V segment lost 4 bases, leaving 17 bases of the junction unmatched. The CDR3 runs to 18 residues. CDR3 protein: CASSPLKILRDRHTEAFF. The CDR3 DNA reads TGTGCCAGCAGCCCCCTTAAGATACTTCGGGACAGGCACACTGAAGCTTTCTTT.

CDR3 sequence: CASSLLGTNYEQYF. In DNA form, the CDR3 reads TGTGCCAGCAGCTTACTCGGGACGAACTACGAGCAGTACTTC. The chain recombines TRBV7-9 with TRBJ2-7; D is possibly TRBD1 or TRBD2 (5 bases each). There are 14 residues in the CDR3. CDR1 and CDR2 from the germline V gene are SEHNR and FQNEAQ (reference sequence). The V end was cut by 2 bases, the J end by 3 bases, with 11 bases between.

The chain employs TRBV29-1 and TRBJ2-3; 9 nucleotides match TRBD2. Germline lookup yields CDR1 SQVTM and CDR2 ANQGSEA. The trim removed 0 bases at V and 4 bases at J, leaving 2 bases unmatched. The CDR3 has 14 amino acids. CDR3 sequence reads: CSVEEGLAADTQYF. CDR3 DNA sequence: TGCAGCGTTGAAGAGGGACTAGCTGCAGATACGCAGTATTTT.

V usage is TRBV2 and J usage is TRBJ2-3; possible D gene TRBD2, 6 bases. Deletions cut 11 bases from V and 6 bases from J, with 15 bases between. Germline lookup yields CDR1 SNHLY and CDR2 FYNNEI. This CDR3 comprises 12 residues. The CDR3 protein is CAGSAAGDTQYF. The CDR3 DNA sequence: TGTGCCGGGTCAGCGGCGGGGGATACGCAGTATTTT.

In this sample, this clonotype turned up a few times. The rearrangement uses TRBV10-3 and TRBJ2-7, with 9 bases aligning to TRBD1. Per the germline V gene, CDR1 is ENHRY and CDR2 is SYGVKD. The V segment lost 3 bases and the J segment 0 bases; nucleotides outside the gene matches: 6. The CDR3 length is 16 residues. In nucleotides, the CDR3 is TGTGCCATCAGTGATCCGGGACAGGGAGCCTCCTACGAGCAGTACTTC. This encodes CAISDPGQGASYEQYF.

The chain couples TRBV20-1 to TRBJ1-5, with D unresolved. Trimming left V 0 bases short and J 9 bases short, with 15 bases between. The CDR3 spans 14 residues. Germline loops: CDR1 DFQATT, CDR2 SNEGSKA (reference sequence). This chain's CDR3 is CSAREVTANGPQHF. The CDR3, as DNA: TGCAGTGCTAGAGAAGTCACCGCGAATGGGCCCCAGCATTTT.

Of note for this clonotype: This may arise from a read error, as a much more abundant clone is one base away. This chain uses TRBV7-8 with TRBJ2-1; possible D gene TRBD1, 5 bases. The germline V gene has CDR1 SGHVS and CDR2 FQNEAQ. CDR3 length: 17 amino acids. V lost 1 base and J lost 3, with 16 bases in between. Written as DNA, the CDR3 is TGTGCCAGCAGCTTAGAGAACAGGCTCCACGGCTACAATGAGCAGTTCTTC. Translating gives CASSLENRLHGYNEQFF.

Of note for this clonotype: The junction does not match germline at one end; this may be a read error. The rearrangement links TRBV7-8 to TRBJ2-3; 9 nucleotides line up with TRBD1. Germline V CDR1 and CDR2: SGHVS, FQNEAQ. This CDR3 has 15 amino acids. CDR3 in amino acids: CASILGGTGSDTQYF. In DNA, the CDR3 is TGTGCCAGCATCTTAGGGGGGACAGGGTCAGATACGCAGTATTTT.

This clonotype was observed a handful of times. V usage is TRBV28 and J usage is TRBJ2-1, with 7 bases that match TRBD1. The CDR3 runs to 16 residues. CDR1 and CDR2 from the germline V gene are MDHEN and SYDVKM. The trim removed 3 bases at V and 2 bases at J, leaving 7 bases unmatched. CDR3: CASSFGEGAAYNEQFF. In nucleotides, the CDR3 is TGTGCCAGCAGTTTCGGAGAGGGGGCGGCCTACAATGAGCAGTTCTTC.

The rearrangement links TRBV12-3 or TRBV12-4 to TRBJ2-6; a possible D gene is TRBD1 (6 bases). This CDR3 has 17 residues. Trimming left V 3 bases short and J 0 bases short, with 12 bases between. This CDR3 reads CASSLGHMDSGANVLTF. Here the CDR3 DNA reads TGTGCCAGCAGTTTGGGACATATGGACTCTGGGGCCAACGTCCTGACTTTC.

This clonotype was seen a few times. This chain links TRBV5-8 with TRBJ2-5, with a weak D call TRBD1 (5 bases). V lost 3 bases and J lost 5, with 20 bases in between. The CDR3 extends over 16 amino acids. Looked up from germline, CDR1 is SGHTS and CDR2 is YDEGEE. The CDR3 DNA is TGTGCCAGCAGCTGGACACGAACGGCCGCCCCGGAGACCCAGTACTTC. Translation gives CASSWTRTAAPETQYF.

This clonotype was detected ten times or more. The chain carries TRBV7-2 and TRBJ2-3; no clear D. The V gene lost 5 bases and the J gene lost 8 bases, with 11 bases spanning the gap. The CDR3 contains 12 residues. CDR1 and CDR2 (germline): SGHTA, FQGNSA. The CDR3 nucleotides are TGTGCCAGCAGCCGTCTGGGCAGTACGCAGTATTTT. This sequence encodes CASSRLGSTQYF. The variable domain in full, with the rest retrieved from reference TRBV7-2 and TRBJ2-3, is GAGVSQSPSNKVTEKGKDVELRCDPISGHTALYWYRQSLGQGLEFLIYFQGNSAPDKSGLPSDRFSAERTGGSVSTLTIQRTQQEDSAVYLCASSRLGSTQYFGPGTRLTVL.

CDR3 DNA sequence: TGTGCCAGCAGTGACGAGACGGCCAATGAAGCTTTCTTT. Residues: CASSDETANEAFF. The chain joins TRBV2 to TRBJ1-1; no definite D call. This CDR3 is 13 amino acids long. Germline V gene sequence: CDR1 SNHLY, CDR2 FYNNEI. Trimming took off 3 bases at V and 7 bases at J, with 12 bases between the two ends.